This T cell receptor beta chain was captured by sequencing in a study of T-cell reconstitution after alpha-beta-depleted transplantation in children. This CDR3 region has 13 residues. Per germline, CDR1 SGHTA and CDR2 FQGNSA. V dropped 6 bases and J dropped 0 bases, with 5 bases sitting between them. Notes on the study in general: Reported findings indicate that, about two months after transplant, alpha-beta T cells came from several hundred expanded clones, which were derived from non-depleted graft cells. Some patients showed high day-60 TCRbeta diversity, which derived from surviving recipient T cells and thymic progenitors.

As it was prepared, the TCRbeta library received unique molecular identifiers. TCRdb re-called the PCR reads with MiXCR, one entry per CDR3 protein. The sample yields hundreds of thousands of distinct CDR3 sequences, under 12% seen once. The sample holds many counts of this clonotype. Its antigen remains unidentified. The TCR sequence derives from a child aged 2 to 10 with inherited bone marrow failure, due to receive a stem cell transplant. The chain has TRBV7-2 and TRBJ2-2, with D uncertain. Here the sequenced sample was PBMCs, taken before TCRalphabeta/CD19-depleted stem cell transplant. The chain's CDR3 is CASSLTNTGELFF. The DNA for the CDR3 is TGTGCCAGCAGTTTAACGAACACCGGGGAGCTGTTTTTT.